The entry below describes one TCR beta chain. This clonotype was recorded many times. The antigen it binds to is not known. The input lacks base qualities; no much larger clone sits a single base away. The TCR beta CDR3 regions were amplified from RNA transcripts. A first-round RT-PCR of the TCR CDR3 used the HTBI primer set with the Qiagen OneStep RT-PCR kit. The libraries were constructed in a second round of multiplex PCR and then size-selected and purified. Sequencing of the libraries was done on an Illumina HiSeq2000 using paired-end 100 bp reads. The published analysis was carried out like this. SOAPnuke was used to process the raw data, with reads discarded if the reads contained adapters or uncalled bases, had a mean Phred below 15, or lacked an exact constant-primer or identifier match. COPE v1.2.5 was used to merge the high-quality paired reads, and each unique nucleotide sequence was defined as a clonotype. MiTCR v1.1 was used to align clonotypes to the IMGT TRBV, TRBD and TRBJ reference segments. Analysis was restricted to V-J combinations with a frequency above 0.0001, which covered approximately 99% of repertoires. A TCS score was defined as the ratio of F50 (clonal expansion) to E x V (chaos), with BLOSUM62-based TCRdist applied between CDR3 peptides within each V-J. Welch's t-statistics and random forest reduced 500 to 550 V-J features to 13, which were used in a naive Bayes classifier (R e1071). TCRdb applied fastp at Q25 and MiXCR to the public reads, then kept only in-frame beta chains. Duplicate CDR3 protein sequences are folded into a single record with the most common DNA and genes. TCRdb, not the original authors, processed these V and J calls. This sample is represented by more than 650,000 distinct CDR3 sequences; 11% to 15% of them were singletons. Around 9.6% of the sample is taken by the ten largest.

V lost 1 base and J lost 11 bases; the stretch between them is 11 bases long. Taken from cysteine to phenylalanine, the CDR3 has 12 residues. Only the CDR3 region is kept as DNA, spanning 36 bases read in frame from base 1. A patient counted as having stable Graves' hyperthyroidism if no progression to ophthalmopathy occurred over 18 months of follow-up. Hyperthyroidism patients were newly diagnosed, had a disease duration of under 2 months, and were aged 18 to 65 years. The study excluded patients with uncontrolled infections, other autoimmune diseases, pregnancy or lactation. Diagnoses relied on clinical symptoms, serum thyroxine and TRAb, thyroid ultrasound and orbital computed tomography. PBMCs were separated from 7.5 to 10 ml of fresh peripheral blood using Ficoll-Paque density gradient centrifugation. Total RNA was extracted using Trizol reagent, and RNA quality was assessed on an Agilent 2100 Bioanalyzer.

The sample comes from a study of T cells in Graves' hyperthyroidism and ophthalmopathy (dated by TCRdb to between 2017 and 2020). A note on the overall study: Peripheral blood samples were taken at initial diagnosis, before any treatment was given. According to the paper, TCR Vbeta CDR3 sequencing was carried out on roughly 130 peripheral blood samples, which came from fewer than 50 ophthalmopathy, around 75 hyperthyroidism and around 17 progressor patients. Thyroid tissue and blood T-cell repertoires from six Graves' hyperthyroidism patients were also compared in the study. The 75 to 100 discovery patients were randomly split 7:3 into training and test sets. After blood sampling, hyperthyroidism patients were treated with methimazole at a starting dose of 30 mg daily, and ophthalmopathy patients were treated with high-dose intravenous methylprednisolone. Prospective prediction of ophthalmopathy was tested in an independent validation cohort of 18 to 20 hyperthyroidism patients and roughly 16 patients who later progressed to ophthalmopathy. To identify TCR V-J signatures that set the groups apart, the researchers used a discovery cohort of 95 to 100 patients, made up of about 44 with Graves' ophthalmopathy and 57 with stable Graves' hyperthyroidism. Paper-wide results and their limitations: No statistical method was used to fix the sample size in advance, and group allocation was not hidden from the investigators. In validation, the model predicted progression to ophthalmopathy a median of roughly 6.2 months before onset, with approximately 68% sensitivity and 72.22% specificity. Blood samples also contained most of the expanded thyroid clonotypes (frequency above 0.001), which suggests that blood repertoires may reflect thyroid immune responses. A model built on a 13 V-J signature distinguished ophthalmopathy from stable hyperthyroidism, reaching approximately 89% sensitivity and around 81% specificity in cross-validation and 80%/75% in testing.

The sample was blood. Recombination joined TRBV12-3 or TRBV12-4 with TRBJ1-2, with no D gene named confidently. The clonotype comes from a woman aged 18-29 years with Graves' hyperthyroidism. The CDR3 here reads CASSLVGTIYTF. DNA sequence: TGTGCCAGCAGTTTAGTCGGCACAATATACACCTTC.